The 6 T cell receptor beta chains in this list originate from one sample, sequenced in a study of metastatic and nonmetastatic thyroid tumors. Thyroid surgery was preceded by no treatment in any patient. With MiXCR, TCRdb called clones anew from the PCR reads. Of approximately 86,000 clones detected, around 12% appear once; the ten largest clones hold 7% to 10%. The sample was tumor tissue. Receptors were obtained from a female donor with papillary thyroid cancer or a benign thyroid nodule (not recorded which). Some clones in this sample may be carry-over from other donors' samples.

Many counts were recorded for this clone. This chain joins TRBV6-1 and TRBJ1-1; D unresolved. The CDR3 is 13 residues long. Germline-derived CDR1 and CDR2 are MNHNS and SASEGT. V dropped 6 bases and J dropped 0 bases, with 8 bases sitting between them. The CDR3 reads CASRENMNTEAFF. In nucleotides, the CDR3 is TGTGCCAGCAGGGAAAACATGAACACTGAAGCTTTCTTT.

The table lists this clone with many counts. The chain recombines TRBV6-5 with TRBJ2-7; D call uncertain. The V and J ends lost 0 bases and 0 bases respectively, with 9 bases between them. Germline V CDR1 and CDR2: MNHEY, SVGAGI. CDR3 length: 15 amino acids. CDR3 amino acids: CASSYSSPSSYEQYF. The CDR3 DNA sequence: TGTGCCAGCAGTTACTCGAGCCCGAGCTCCTACGAGCAGTACTTC.

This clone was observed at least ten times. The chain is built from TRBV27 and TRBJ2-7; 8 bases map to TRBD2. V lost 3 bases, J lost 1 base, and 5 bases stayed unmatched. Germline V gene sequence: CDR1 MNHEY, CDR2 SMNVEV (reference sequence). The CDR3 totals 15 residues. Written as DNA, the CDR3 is TGTGCCAGCAGTTTTTATCCTAGCGGGTCCTACGAGCAGTACTTC. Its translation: CASSFYPSGSYEQYF.

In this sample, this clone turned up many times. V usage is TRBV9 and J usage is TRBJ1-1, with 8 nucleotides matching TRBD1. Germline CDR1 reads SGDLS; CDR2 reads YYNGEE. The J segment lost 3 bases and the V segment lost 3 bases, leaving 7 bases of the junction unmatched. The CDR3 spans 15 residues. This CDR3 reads CASSARTGKDTEAFF. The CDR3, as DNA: TGTGCCAGCAGCGCCAGGACAGGGAAGGACACTGAAGCTTTCTTT. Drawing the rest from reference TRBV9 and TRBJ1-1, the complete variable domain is DSGVTQTPKHLITATGQRVTLRCSPRSGDLSVYWYQQSLDQGLQFLIQYYNGEERAKGNILERFSAQQFPDLHSELNLSSLELGDSALYFCASSARTGKDTEAFFGQGTRLTVV.

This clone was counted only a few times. The CDR3 DNA reads as TGTGCCAGCAGCTTGACGAGACACGGAGGAACTGAAGCTTTCTTT. Translating it yields CASSLTRHGGTEAFF. This chain joins TRBV5-5 and TRBJ1-1, with D unclear. This CDR3 has 15 amino acids. Germline V gene data show CDR1 as SGHKS and CDR2 as YYEKEE (reference sequence). Trimming took off 1 base at V and 5 bases at J, with 15 bases between the two ends.

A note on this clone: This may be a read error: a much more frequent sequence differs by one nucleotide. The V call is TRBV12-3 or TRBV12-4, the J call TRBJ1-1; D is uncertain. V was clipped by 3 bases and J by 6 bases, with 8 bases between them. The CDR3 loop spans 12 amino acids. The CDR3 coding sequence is TGTGCCAGCAGTTTTTCGGGCGCTGAAGCTTTCTTT. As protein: CASSFSGAEAFF.